The 8 T cell receptor beta chains given below trace back to one sample, sequenced in a study of cytomegalovirus exposure and HLA in healthy donors. The PCR used 60 Vbeta and 13 Jbeta primers. This table comes from immunoSEQ multiplex PCR, and its TCRdb copy is limited to in-frame clones, with some not included. The table includes 76,000 or so clones, about 69% detected once. Sample: PBMCs. These receptors were obtained from a woman between 35 and 50 years old in good health and CMV-seropositive.

For this clone: The junction differs from germline at one of its ends, possibly a read error. Here the CDR3 DNA reads TGTGCCCGGAGCAGGGTCTTGTCTGAAGCTTTCTTT. Translating it yields CARSRVLSEAFF. The chain uses TRBV30 and TRBJ1-1; TRBD1 might be the D (5 bases). The germline gives CDR1 GTSNPN, CDR2 SVGIG (reference sequence). This CDR3 spans 12 amino acids.

The chain recombines TRBV5-6 with TRBJ1-1; TRBD1 matches 7 bases. V shed 3 bases, J shed 4 bases, and the junction held 3 bases outside the gene matches. The CDR3 covers 13 residues. The V gene's germline CDR1 is SGHDT and CDR2 YYEEEE. CDR3 protein: CASSSTGATEAFF. In DNA form, the CDR3 reads TGTGCCAGCAGCTCCACAGGGGCCACTGAAGCTTTCTTT.

This chain uses TRBV7-2 with TRBJ2-7; TRBD1 matches 8 bases. The V gene's germline CDR1 is SGHTA and CDR2 FQGNSA. V was pared by 1 base and J by 3 bases, with 8 bases of the junction left unmatched. The CDR3 contains 16 residues. CDR3 sequence (DNA): TGTGCCAGCAGCTTAGATGGGACAGGTGGGGACTACGAGCAGTACTTC. Translation: CASSLDGTGGDYEQYF. Filled out from reference TRBV7-2 and TRBJ2-7, the complete variable domain reads GAGVSQSPSNKVTEKGKDVELRCDPISGHTALYWYRQSLGQGLEFLIYFQGNSAPDKSGLPSDRFSAERTGGSVSTLTIQRTQQEDSAVYLCASSLDGTGGDYEQYFGPGTRLTVT.

J is TRBJ1-5 and V is TRBV20-1; no definite D call. The CDR3 totals 11 residues. Germline CDR1 and CDR2: DFQATT and SNEGSKA (reference sequence). Trimming took 0 bases from V and 11 from J, leaving 8 bases between them. DNA for the CDR3: TGCAGTGCTAGAGATGGGAGGGCCCAGCATTTT. Its protein is CSARDGRAQHF.

The rearrangement uses TRBV12-5 and TRBJ2-6, with a possible D match to TRBD2 (7 bases). Germline values: CDR1 LGHNT, CDR2 FRNRAP. The CDR3 has 17 residues. V dropped 3 bases and J dropped 1 base, with 13 bases sitting between them. The CDR3 coding sequence is TGTGCTAGTGGTTTCCAGGGGAGGGGTTCTGGGGCCAACGTCCTGACTTTC. Translating it yields CASGFQGRGSGANVLTF.

This chain connects TRBV7-2 to TRBJ2-3; TRBD2 matches at 9 bases. Per the germline V gene, CDR1 is SGHTA and CDR2 is FQGNSA. V lost 3 bases, J lost 4 bases, and 5 bases stayed unmatched. The CDR3 spans 15 residues. Here the CDR3 DNA reads TGTGCCAGCAGCTTTGGCCTAGCGGGGTCAGATACGCAGTATTTT. This encodes CASSFGLAGSDTQYF.

The genes are TRBV19 and TRBJ2-1, with TRBD2 identical over 8 bases. The CDR3 loop spans 16 amino acids. Germline lookup yields CDR1 LNHDA and CDR2 SQIVND (reference sequence). Trimming took 5 bases from V and 0 from J; bases not matched to a gene: 6. For the CDR3, the DNA is TGTGCCAGTAGTCGAACTAGCGGCAACTCCTACAATGAGCAGTTCTTC. Protein sequence: CASSRTSGNSYNEQFF.

The gene calls are TRBV29-1 and TRBJ1-1, with a tentative D call TRBD1 (5 bases). From germline, CDR1 is SQVTM and CDR2 ANQGSEA. Between the trimmed V and J ends, which lost 7 bases and 0 bases, there was a span of 15 bases. The CDR3 is 14 amino acids. CDR3 protein: CSEFPGNMNTEAFF. The CDR3 DNA is TGCAGCGAGTTTCCAGGGAACATGAACACTGAAGCTTTCTTT. The whole variable domain, filled in from reference TRBV29-1 and TRBJ1-1, reads SAVISQKPSRDICQRGTSLTIQCQVDSQVTMMFWYRQQPGQSLTLIATANQGSEATYESGFVIDKFPISRPNLTFSTLTVSNMSPEDSSIYLCSEFPGNMNTEAFFGQGTRLTVV.